This TCR beta chain was sequenced in a study of CD8+ T cells in alopecia areata. The treatment is: oral pan-JAK inhibitor, 5-10 mg twice daily. Once RNA had been extracted, it was reverse transcribed into cDNA to act as the sequencing template. The data were produced by immunoSEQ multiplex PCR, yet TCRdb's version contains in-frame clones alone and is incomplete. The top ten hold about 10% of the sample, which has approximately 180,000 clones, approximately 53% seen once. This clone was seen only a few times. V dropped 1 base and J dropped 6; count of bases not matched to a gene: 3. CDR3 length equals 14 residues. Per germline, CDR1 GTSNPN and CDR2 SVGIG (reference sequence).

The clonotype was recovered from a human donor with alopecia areata. The sample consisted of CD8+ T cells sorted from blood, taken at week 24, from a patient treated with tofacitinib. This rearrangement joins TRBV30 to TRBJ2-2, with 9 bases fitting TRBD1. The CDR3 spells CAWSDGQGSGELFF. CDR3 DNA: TGTGCCTGGAGTGATGGACAGGGGTCCGGGGAGCTGTTTTTT.